This T cell receptor (beta chain) originates from a study of cytomegalovirus exposure and HLA in healthy donors. Overall study context: Early released data comprised about 84 million unique TCRs from HLA-typed donors. Study conclusions and caveats: TCR beta sequences numbering under 20,000 were associated with HLA alleles at 0.05 false discovery rate in a later analysis. Evidence from a later analysis indicated that most CMV-associated TCR beta chains looked HLA-restricted. Available immune exposure information covered CMV serostatus only.

Remarks on this clone: The antigen is undetermined.

The PCR made use of 60 Vbeta and 13 Jbeta primers. The method was immunoSEQ multiplex PCR; TCRdb's version includes in-frame clones alone and lacks a portion of them. The sample records approximately 120,000 clones, around 81% being singletons. CDR1 is MGHRA and CDR2 is YSYEKL in the germline V gene. The CDR3 loop spans 15 amino acids. Unmatched junction bases numbered 8, after V lost 4 bases and J lost 7 bases. Sequencing was performed on PBMCs. The rearrangement uses TRBV4-1 and TRBJ2-7; 12 positions agree with TRBD2. The sequence came from a woman aged 25 to 39 in good health and CMV-seronegative. The CDR3 nucleotides are TGCGCCAGCAGCCCCATAGGACTAGCGGGAAGTGAGCAGTACTTC. This translates into CASSPIGLAGSEQYF.